This T cell receptor beta chain was recovered during a study of CXCR3-negative and CXCR3-positive naive CD8 T cells (dated by TCRdb to about 2019). Concerning the study at large: In total, about 150 million TRB reads were obtained, corresponding to roughly 1.5 +/- 0.3 million reads per library. Diversity and physicochemical repertoire analyses covered over 10 donors pooled from two independent experiments. Naive subsets from five or six donors and memory cells from 3 donors were included in the TRBV-TRBJ cluster analysis. What the authors observed across the whole study: Compared with CXCR3-negative naive cells, CXCR3-positive naive cells had TRB CDR3s with higher hydrophobicity (lower Kidera factor 4), lower energy, and higher strength and volume indices. Naive CXCR3-negative and CXCR3-positive cells from the same donor showed similar TRBV-TRBJ usage, whereas memory cells showed distinct patterns. CXCR3 expression partially decreased after cryopreservation, so most assays used freshly isolated PBMCs. Surface CD5, linked to self-reactivity in mice, was comparable between naive subsets; TCR interaction strength was therefore also inferred from TRB CDR3 physicochemical properties. Comparably high repertoire diversity was found in both naive subsets, whereas much lower repertoire diversity was found in memory CD8+ T cells.

The germline V gene provides CDR1 SGHDN and CDR2 FVKESK. The cysteine opens and the phenylalanine closes a CDR3 of 12 amino acids. A DNA sequence was not provided. Instrument on record: NextSeq 550. The Human TCR Profiling Kit (MiLaboratory) was used to make UMI-labeled 5' RACE TRB cDNA libraries. cDNA synthesis used the entire amount of extracted RNA, and PCR amplification then used the entire amount of cDNA produced. Libraries were prepared in parallel using an identical number of PCR cycles. The authors processed their data as follows. With a requirement of at least two reads per UMI, MIGEC and MiXCR extracted about 48,000 +/- 9,800 unique UMI-labeled TRB cDNA molecules per library. Each library averaged about 37,000 +/- 9,700 functional in-frame TRB CDR3 nucleotide clonotypes without stop codons. After each sample was downsampled to 5000 UMI-labeled TRB molecules, VDJtools was used to calculate diversity metrics such as normalized Shannon-Wiener and Chao1. VDJtools was used to calculate clonotype-size-weighted physicochemical properties of the central five CDR3 residues, namely interaction energy, strength, volume and Kidera factor 4. TCRdb reprocessed the reads and provides one entry for every CDR3 protein sequence; no DNA is given. The V and J calls come from TCRdb's annotation, not from the publication. The sample's own table lists 150,000 to 180,000 distinct CDR3 sequences. The ten largest clones take up about 0.44% of the sample.

Each CD8+ T cell subset was flow-sorted in triplicate, with 300,000 or so cells per subset placed directly into RLT lysis buffer. Naive CD8+ T cells were defined stringently as CD45RO-CCR7+CD27+CD95- to exclude memory contaminants. Standard density gradient centrifugation was used to isolate peripheral blood mononuclear cells from buffy coats. A FACSAria III was used to flow-sort naive CXCR3-negative and CXCR3-positive CD8+ T cells. An RNeasy Mini Kit was used to extract total RNA from the sorted cells. Note on this clonotype: It lacks a known antigen.

The V and J segments used are TRBV14 and TRBJ2-5. The sequence came from a human donor in good health. Some clones in this sample may be carry-over from other donors' samples. The sequencing sample was made of naive CXCR3+ CD8+ T cells from blood. The cell subset or site label here, explained by the study, means: CD45RO-CCR7+CD27+CD95- naive CD8+ T cells expressing CXCR3 (TNR3+). The CDR3 region reads CASSHDRGTQYF.